This T cell receptor beta chain emerged from a study of molecular identifiers for immune sequencing clone quantification (dated by TCRdb to the late 2010s). About the study as a whole: For a replicate experiment, RNA from roughly 20,000 or 100,000 naive CD8 T cells was divided into five aliquots, and four of the five aliquots were sequenced. This methods study benchmarked molecular-identifier clustering-based TCR repertoire sequencing (MIDCIRS) and TCR RNA copy counting, using CD8 T cells to do so. Overall results and qualifications from the work: Modeling estimated around 3.2 recovered TCR RNA copies per cell, compared with roughly 10 by digital PCR, which implies 30% to 35% capture efficiency. Highly expanded clone sizes could be underestimated if identical TCR molecules share a barcode. Spiked-in Jurkat TCR RNA (approximately 9 copies' worth), which is not part of the donor repertoire, was contained in the naive libraries. In CMV-specific effector cells, clones with more than 20 RNA copies contained over 97% of molecules, whereas in naive cells such clones contained under 1% of molecules. Without barcode sub-clustering, chimeric consensus sequences inflated TCR diversity; chimeras reached as high as 47%. Spiked-in Jurkat TCR RNA equivalent to a single cell was reported to be detectable even among 850,000 to 1,000,000 naive CD8 T cells.

Libraries of naive CD8 T cells were built from anywhere between roughly 17,000 and 1,000,000 sorted cells, with 10%, 30% or 50% of the purified RNA used. On a BD FACSAria II, naive CD8 T cells were FACS-sorted as CD8+CD4-CCR7+CD45RA+ and collected into RLT Plus buffer. To test detection sensitivity, Jurkat RNA equal to approximately 10 TCR copies was added to samples of about 20,000-1,000,000 naive CD8 T cells. Enrichment of CD8 T cells was performed with RosetteSep CD8+ T Cell Enrichment Cocktail and Ficoll-Paque, after which ACK red cell lysis was carried out. The library was obtained by PCR. The sequencer listed for this sample is Illumina HiSeq 4000. Preparation of bulk TCR libraries followed a previously described approach, with the TCR primers listed in Table S5. The Qiagen AllPrep DNA/RNA kit was used to purify total RNA. Before any analysis, reads coming from multiple sequencing runs of the same library were combined into one pool. In the paper's pipeline: Reads were retained only if an exact TCR constant sequence was present, and the retained reads were trimmed to 150 nt and grouped according to their 12-nt molecular barcodes. Within each barcode group, reads were sub-clustered at a 15% Levenshtein threshold, and quality-weighted consensus sequences were built per RNA molecule. Non-functional sequences were excluded, and lower-count sequences lying one edit away from another sequence were also excluded. Based on a fit of two negative binomial distributions, barcode sub-clusters having less than 20% of the maximum read count were discarded. Clones were called with MiXCR by TCRdb after fastp trimmed the public reads at Q25, and only in-frame beta chains were retained. Rows with a matching CDR3 protein are joined into one entry that keeps the most common DNA and genes. These V and J calls are TCRdb output, not the study's own analysis. The sample table shows tens of thousands of distinct CDR3 sequences, and less than 20% are seen once. Roughly 1.5% of the sample goes to the ten largest clones.

In this sample, this clonotype turned up many times. Its antigen remains undetermined. No base quality information exists; no much larger clone differs at one position. CDR1 SGHVS and CDR2 FNYEAQ were looked up in the germline V gene. The CDR3 starts with the cysteine, ends with the phenylalanine, and has 14 residues. The read is trimmed to its CDR3 DNA, 42 bases read in frame from base 1. Relative to germline, V is missing 0 bases and J is missing 7 bases, with 5 bases of the junction outside any gene match. The receptor's source is a human donor in good health. Some libraries in this study had Jurkat cell RNA spiked in. The chain employs TRBV7-6 and TRBJ1-1, with 7 central nucleotides matching TRBD1. The sample consisted of naive CD8+ T cells from blood, with Jurkat cell RNA spiked in. What the cell subset or site label conveys for this sample: FACS-sorted CD8+CD4-CCR7+CD45RA+ naive T cells. The nucleotide sequence is given as TGTGCCAGCAGCTTAGCGGAGGACAGGTTTGAAGCTTTCTTT. It codes for CASSLAEDRFEAFF.